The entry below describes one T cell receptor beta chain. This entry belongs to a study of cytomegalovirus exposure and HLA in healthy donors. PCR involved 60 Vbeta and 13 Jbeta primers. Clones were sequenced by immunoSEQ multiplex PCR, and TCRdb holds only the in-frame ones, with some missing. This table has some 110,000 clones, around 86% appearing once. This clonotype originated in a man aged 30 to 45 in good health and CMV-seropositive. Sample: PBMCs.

The CDR3 region is CASSQWGQNTGELFF. CDR3 sequence (DNA): TGCGCCAGCAGCCAGTGGGGACAGAACACCGGGGAGCTGTTTTTT. V gene TRBV4-3 combines with J gene TRBJ2-2; maybe TRBD1 (6 bases). V was shortened by 3 bases and J by 1 base, with 9 bases between the two germline ends. Germline V gene data show CDR1 as LGHNA and CDR2 as YSLEER. The CDR3 is 15 amino acids.